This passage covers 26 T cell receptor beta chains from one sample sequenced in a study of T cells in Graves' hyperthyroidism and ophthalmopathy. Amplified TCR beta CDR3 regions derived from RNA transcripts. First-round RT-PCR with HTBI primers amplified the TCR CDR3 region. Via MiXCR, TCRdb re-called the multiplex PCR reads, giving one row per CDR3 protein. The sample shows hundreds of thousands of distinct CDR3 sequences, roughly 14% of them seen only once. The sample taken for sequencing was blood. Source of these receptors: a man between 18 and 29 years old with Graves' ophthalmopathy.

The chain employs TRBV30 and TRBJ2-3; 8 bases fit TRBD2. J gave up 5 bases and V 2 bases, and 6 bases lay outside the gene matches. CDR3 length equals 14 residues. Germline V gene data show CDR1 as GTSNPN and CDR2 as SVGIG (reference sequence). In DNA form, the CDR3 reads TGTGCCTGGAGTTTGGCGGGAGGTCAAGATACGCAGTATTTT. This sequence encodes CAWSLAGGQDTQYF.

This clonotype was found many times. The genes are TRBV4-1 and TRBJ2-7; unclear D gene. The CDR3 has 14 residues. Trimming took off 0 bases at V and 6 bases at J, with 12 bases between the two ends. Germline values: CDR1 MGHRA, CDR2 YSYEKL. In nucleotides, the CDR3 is TGCGCCAGCAGCCAAGATTCCTTGGCCGGCGAGCAGTACTTC. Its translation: CASSQDSLAGEQYF.

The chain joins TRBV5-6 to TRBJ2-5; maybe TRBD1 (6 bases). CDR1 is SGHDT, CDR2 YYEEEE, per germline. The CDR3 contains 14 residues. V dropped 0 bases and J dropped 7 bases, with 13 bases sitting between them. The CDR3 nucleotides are TGTGCCAGCAGCTTGGACAGGGCAGAGGCGACCCAGTACTTC. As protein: CASSLDRAEATQYF. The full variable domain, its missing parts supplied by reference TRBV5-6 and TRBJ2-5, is DAGVTQSPTHLIKTRGQQVTLRCSPKSGHDTVSWYQQALGQGPQFIFQYYEEEERQRGNFPDRFSGHQFPNYSSELNVNALLLGDSALYLCASSLDRAEATQYFGPGTRLLVL.

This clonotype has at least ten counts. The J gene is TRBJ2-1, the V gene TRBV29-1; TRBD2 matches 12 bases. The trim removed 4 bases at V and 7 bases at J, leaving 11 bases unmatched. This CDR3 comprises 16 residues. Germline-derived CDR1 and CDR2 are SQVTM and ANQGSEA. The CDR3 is CSVGQTTSGSINEQFF. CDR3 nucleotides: TGCAGCGTTGGACAAACGACTAGCGGGAGTATAAATGAGCAGTTCTTC.

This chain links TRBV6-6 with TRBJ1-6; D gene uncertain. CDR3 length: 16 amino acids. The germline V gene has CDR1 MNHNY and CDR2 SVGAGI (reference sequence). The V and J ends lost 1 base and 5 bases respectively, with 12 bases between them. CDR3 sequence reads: CASSYFTRPDNSPLHF. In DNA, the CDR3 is TGTGCCAGCAGTTACTTCACCAGGCCTGATAATTCACCCCTCCACTTT.

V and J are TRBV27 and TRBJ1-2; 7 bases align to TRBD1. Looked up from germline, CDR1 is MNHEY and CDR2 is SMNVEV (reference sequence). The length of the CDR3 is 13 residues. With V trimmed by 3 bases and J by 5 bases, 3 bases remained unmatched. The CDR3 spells CASSFSQGYGYTF. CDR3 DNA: TGTGCCAGCAGTTTCTCACAGGGGTATGGCTACACCTTC.

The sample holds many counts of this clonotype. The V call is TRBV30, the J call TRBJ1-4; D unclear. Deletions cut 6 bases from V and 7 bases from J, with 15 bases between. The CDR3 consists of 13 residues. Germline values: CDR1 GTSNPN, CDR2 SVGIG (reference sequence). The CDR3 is CACNQVIPEKLFF. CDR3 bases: TGTGCCTGCAACCAGGTTATCCCTGAAAAACTGTTTTTT.

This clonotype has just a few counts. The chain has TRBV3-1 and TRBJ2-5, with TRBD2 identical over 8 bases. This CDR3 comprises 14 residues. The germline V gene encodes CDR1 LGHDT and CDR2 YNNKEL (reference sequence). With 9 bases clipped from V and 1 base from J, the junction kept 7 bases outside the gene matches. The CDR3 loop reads CASHFSGSQETQYF. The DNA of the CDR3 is TGTGCCAGTCATTTCAGCGGGAGCCAAGAGACCCAGTACTTC.

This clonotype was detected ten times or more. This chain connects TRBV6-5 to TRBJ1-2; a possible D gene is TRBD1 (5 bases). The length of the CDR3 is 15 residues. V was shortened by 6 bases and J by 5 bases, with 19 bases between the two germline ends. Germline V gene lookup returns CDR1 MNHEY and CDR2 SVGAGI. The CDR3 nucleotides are TGTGCCAGCAGCCAGGAGGGGCGGTCGGAATATGGCTACACCTTC. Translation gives CASSQEGRSEYGYTF.

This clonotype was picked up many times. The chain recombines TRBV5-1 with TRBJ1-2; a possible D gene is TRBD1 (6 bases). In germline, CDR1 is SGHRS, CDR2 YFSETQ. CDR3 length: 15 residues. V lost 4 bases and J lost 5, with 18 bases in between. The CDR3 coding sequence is TGCGCCAGCAGCACCCCGGGGGGGGCTTCGTATGGCTACACCTTC. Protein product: CASSTPGGASYGYTF. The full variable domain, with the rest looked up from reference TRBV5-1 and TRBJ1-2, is KAGVTQTPRYLIKTRGQQVTLSCSPISGHRSVSWYQQTPGQGLQFLFEYFSETQRNKGNFPGRFSGRQFSNSRSEMNVSTLELGDSALYLCASSTPGGASYGYTFGSGTRLTVV.

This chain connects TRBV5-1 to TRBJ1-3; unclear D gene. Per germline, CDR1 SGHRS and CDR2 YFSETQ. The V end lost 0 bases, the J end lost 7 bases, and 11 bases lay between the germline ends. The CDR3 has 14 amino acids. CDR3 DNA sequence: TGCGCCAGCAGCTTGGGGGTCCTAAGGAACACCATATATTTT. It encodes CASSLGVLRNTIYF. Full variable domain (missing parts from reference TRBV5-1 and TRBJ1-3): KAGVTQTPRYLIKTRGQQVTLSCSPISGHRSVSWYQQTPGQGLQFLFEYFSETQRNKGNFPGRFSGRQFSNSRSEMNVSTLELGDSALYLCASSLGVLRNTIYFGEGSWLTVV.

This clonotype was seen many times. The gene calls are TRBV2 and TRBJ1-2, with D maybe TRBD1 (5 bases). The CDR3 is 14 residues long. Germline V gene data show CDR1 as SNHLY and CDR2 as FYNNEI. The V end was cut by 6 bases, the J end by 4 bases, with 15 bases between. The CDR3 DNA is TGTGCCAGCAGCCTGACAGAGCGTCTCTATGGCTACACCTTC. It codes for CASSLTERLYGYTF.

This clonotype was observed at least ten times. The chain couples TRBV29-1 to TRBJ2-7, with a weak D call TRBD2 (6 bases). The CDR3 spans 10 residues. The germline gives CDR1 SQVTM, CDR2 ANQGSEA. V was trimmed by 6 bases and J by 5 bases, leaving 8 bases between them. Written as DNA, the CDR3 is TGCAGCGTCGGGGAGGACGAGCAGTACTTC. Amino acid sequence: CSVGEDEQYF.

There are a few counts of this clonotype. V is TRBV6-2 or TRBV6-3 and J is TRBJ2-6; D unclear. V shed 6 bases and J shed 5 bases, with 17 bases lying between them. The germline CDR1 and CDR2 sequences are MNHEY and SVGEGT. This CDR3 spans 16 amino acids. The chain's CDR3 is CASRGNTLPRANVLTF. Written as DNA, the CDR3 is TGTGCCAGCAGAGGCAACACCTTACCACGGGCCAACGTCCTGACTTTC.

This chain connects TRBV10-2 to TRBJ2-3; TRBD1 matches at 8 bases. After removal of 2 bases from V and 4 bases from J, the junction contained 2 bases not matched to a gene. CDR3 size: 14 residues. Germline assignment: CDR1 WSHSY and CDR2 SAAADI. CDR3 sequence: CASSEPQGADTQYF. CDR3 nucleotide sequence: TGCGCCAGCAGTGAGCCACAGGGGGCAGATACGCAGTATTTT.

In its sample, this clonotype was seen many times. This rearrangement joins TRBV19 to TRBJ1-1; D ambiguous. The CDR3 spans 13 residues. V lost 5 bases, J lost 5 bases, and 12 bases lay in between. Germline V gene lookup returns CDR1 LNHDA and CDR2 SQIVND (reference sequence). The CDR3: CASSASGRTEAFF. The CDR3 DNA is TGTGCCAGTAGTGCCTCGGGGAGGACTGAAGCTTTCTTT.

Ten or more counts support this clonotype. The CDR3 sequence is CASSLIGRKGETQYF. The CDR3 DNA follows: TGTGCCAGCAGCTTAATCGGGAGGAAGGGGGAGACCCAGTACTTC. The chain uses TRBV11-2 and TRBJ2-5; 7 positions agree with TRBD2. Germline V gene data show CDR1 as SGHAT and CDR2 as FQNNGV. The CDR3 runs 15 residues. The V segment lost 2 bases and the J segment 5 bases; nucleotides outside the gene matches: 8.

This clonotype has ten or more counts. In DNA form, the CDR3 reads TGTGCCAGCAGTTTATGGCAGGCCAACTCCTACGAGCAGTACTTC. It yields the protein CASSLWQANSYEQYF. V gene TRBV28 combines with J gene TRBJ2-7; D is unresolved. The ends were cut back, 0 bases at V and 0 bases at J, with 9 bases in the middle. The CDR3 is made up of 15 amino acids. From germline, CDR1 is MDHEN and CDR2 SYDVKM.

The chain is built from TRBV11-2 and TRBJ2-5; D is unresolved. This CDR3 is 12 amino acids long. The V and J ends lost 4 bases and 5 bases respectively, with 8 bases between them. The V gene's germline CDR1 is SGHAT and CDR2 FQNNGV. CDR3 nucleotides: TGTGCCAGCAGCTCAATCATGGAGACCCAGTACTTC. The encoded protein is CASSSIMETQYF.

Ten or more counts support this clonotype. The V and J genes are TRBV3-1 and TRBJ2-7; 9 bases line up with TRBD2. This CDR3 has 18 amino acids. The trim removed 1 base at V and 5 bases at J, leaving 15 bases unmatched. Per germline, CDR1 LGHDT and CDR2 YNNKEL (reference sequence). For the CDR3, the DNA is TGTGCCAGCAGCCAAGCGTCCCTAGCGGGGTTTCCCCACCACGAGCAGTACTTC. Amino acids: CASSQASLAGFPHHEQYF.

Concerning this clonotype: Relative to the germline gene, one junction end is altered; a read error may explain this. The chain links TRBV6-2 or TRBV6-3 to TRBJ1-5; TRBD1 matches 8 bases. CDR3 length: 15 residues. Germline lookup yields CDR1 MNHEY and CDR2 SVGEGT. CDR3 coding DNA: TGTGCCATCAGTGACAGGGGTTCGGGCAATCAGCCCCAGCATTTT. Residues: CAISDRGSGNQPQHF.

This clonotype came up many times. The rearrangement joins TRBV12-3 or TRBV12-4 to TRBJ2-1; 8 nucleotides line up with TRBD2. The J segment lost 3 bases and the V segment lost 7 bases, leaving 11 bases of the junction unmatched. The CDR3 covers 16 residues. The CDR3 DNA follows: TGTGCCAGCACCCCTCGGGCGGGGGGCCACTACAATGAGCAGTTCTTC. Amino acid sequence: CASTPRAGGHYNEQFF.

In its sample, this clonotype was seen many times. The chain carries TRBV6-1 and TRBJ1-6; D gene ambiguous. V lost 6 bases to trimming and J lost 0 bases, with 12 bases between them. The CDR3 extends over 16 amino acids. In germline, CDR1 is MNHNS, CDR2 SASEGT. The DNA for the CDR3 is TGTGCCAGCAGGCCCAGGTTGAGCTCCTATAATTCACCCCTCCACTTT. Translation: CASRPRLSSYNSPLHF.

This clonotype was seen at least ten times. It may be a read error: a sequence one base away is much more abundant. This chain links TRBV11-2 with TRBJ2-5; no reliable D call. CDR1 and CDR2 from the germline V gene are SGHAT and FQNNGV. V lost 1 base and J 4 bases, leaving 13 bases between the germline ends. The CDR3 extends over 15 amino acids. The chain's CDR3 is CASSLGRLGLETQYF. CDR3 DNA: TGTGCCAGCAGCTTAGGGCGATTGGGCTTAGAGACCCAGTACTTC. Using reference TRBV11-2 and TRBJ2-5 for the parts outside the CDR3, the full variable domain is EAGVAQSPRYKIIEKRQSVAFWCNPISGHATLYWYQQILGQGPKLLIQFQNNGVVDDSQLPKDRFSAERLKGVDSTLKIQPAKLEDSAVYLCASSLGRLGLETQYFGPGTRLLVL.

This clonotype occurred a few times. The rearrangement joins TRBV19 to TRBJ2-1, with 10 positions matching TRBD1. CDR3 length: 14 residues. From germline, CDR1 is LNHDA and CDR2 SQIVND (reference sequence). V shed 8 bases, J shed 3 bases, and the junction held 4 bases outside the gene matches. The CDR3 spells CASGTGANYNEQFF. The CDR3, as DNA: TGTGCCAGTGGGACAGGGGCTAACTACAATGAGCAGTTCTTC.

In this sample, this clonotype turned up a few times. The CDR3 nucleotides are TGTGCCAGCAAACCTCAGGGACTAGCGGGCCTGGGCTCCTACAATGAGCAGTTCTTC. Encoded protein: CASKPQGLAGLGSYNEQFF. V gene TRBV27 combines with J gene TRBJ2-1; 12 bases line up with TRBD2. CDR1 MNHEY and CDR2 SMNVEV come from the germline V gene (reference sequence). This CDR3 region has 19 residues. The V segment lost 7 bases and the J segment 0 bases; nucleotides outside the gene matches: 13.